This T cell receptor beta chain stems from a study of T cells in Graves' hyperthyroidism and ophthalmopathy. Study-wide results and caveats: A 13 V-J model separated ophthalmopathy from stable hyperthyroidism.

Trimming took off 5 bases at V and 5 bases at J, with 18 bases between the two ends. Germline CDR1 and CDR2: DFQATT and SNEGSKA (reference sequence). This CDR3 region has 14 residues. Researchers amplified the TCR beta CDR3 regions from RNA transcripts. HTBI primers were the set used in a first-round RT-PCR of the TCR CDR3. TCRdb itself ran the multiplex PCR reads through MiXCR, one entry per CDR3 protein. The sample shows around 690,000 distinct CDR3 sequences, 15% to 20% of them seen only once. With regard to this clonotype: The target antigen is unknown.

The chain is built from TRBV20-1 and TRBJ2-5; perhaps TRBD2 as D (6 bases). This sequence was found in a man aged 50 or older with Graves' hyperthyroidism. The sequenced sample consisted of blood. The CDR3 spells CSAPREWGVETQYF. CDR3 nucleotide sequence: TGCAGTGCTCCCCGGGAGTGGGGTGTCGAGACCCAGTACTTC.